These 13 T cell receptor beta chains originate from one sample sequenced in a study of T cells after yellow fever vaccination. In TCRdb, the 5' RACE reads were re-called with MiXCR into one record per CDR3 protein. The sample consists of some 670,000 distinct CDR3 sequences, 9% to 15% of them appearing once. This sample comprised PBMCs, obtained on the day of the yellow fever booster vaccination. Every receptor here comes from a man in his thirties or forties who received the YFV17D yellow fever vaccine.

Only a few counts were recorded for this clonotype. The chain joins TRBV10-2 to TRBJ2-3; possibly TRBD1 for D (5 bases). Trimming shortened V by 7 bases and J by 1 base, and 9 bases separated the two germline ends. The CDR3 runs to 13 residues. CDR1 is WSHSY and CDR2 is SAAADI in the germline V gene. The chain's CDR3 is CASMGLGTDTQYF. Written as DNA, the CDR3 is TGCGCCAGCATGGGGCTGGGCACAGATACGCAGTATTTT.

Worth noting for this clonotype: A read error may produce the germline difference seen at one junction end. J is TRBJ1-2 and V is TRBV7-9; unclear D gene. The CDR3 has 12 amino acids. CDR1 is SEHNR and CDR2 is FQNEAQ in the germline V gene (reference sequence). In DNA, the CDR3 is TGTGCCAGCAGCTTATCGGTGGGCGGCTGCACCTTC. Amino acids: CASSLSVGGCTF.

V and J are TRBV5-1 and TRBJ1-4; D is uncertain. Looked up from germline, CDR1 is SGHRS and CDR2 is YFSETQ. V lost 4 bases and J lost 4, with 11 bases in between. The CDR3 covers 14 residues. The CDR3 coding sequence is TGCGCCAGCAGCCCTGGGAACTTTAATGAAAAACTGTTTTTT. Encoded protein: CASSPGNFNEKLFF.

The rearrangement uses TRBV6-5 and TRBJ1-2, with D maybe TRBD1 (6 bases). Per the germline V gene, CDR1 is MNHEY and CDR2 is SVGAGI. V was clipped by 2 bases and J by 6 bases, with 19 bases between them. The CDR3 loop spans 16 amino acids. The CDR3 sequence is CASSYRSPGHMDGYTF. In DNA, the CDR3 is TGTGCCAGCAGTTACCGGTCACCGGGACACATGGATGGCTACACCTTC.

The gene calls are TRBV9 and TRBJ1-5; tentative D call: TRBD1 (6 bases). Germline CDR1 SGDLS, CDR2 YYNGEE. Trimming cost V 0 bases and J 7 bases, with 14 bases left between them. This CDR3 is built from 15 residues. This CDR3 reads CASSVGTGFGQPQHF. Written as DNA, the CDR3 is TGTGCCAGCAGCGTAGGAACAGGGTTTGGCCAGCCCCAGCATTTT.

This chain connects TRBV20-1 to TRBJ2-3; a possible D gene is TRBD2 (5 bases). The V end was cut by 4 bases, the J end by 2 bases, with 13 bases between. The CDR3 contains 14 residues. Germline V gene data show CDR1 as DFQATT and CDR2 as SNEGSKA (reference sequence). CDR3 in DNA: TGCAGTGCTACCGTTAGCGTGAACACAGATACGCAGTATTTT. Protein product: CSATVSVNTDTQYF.

J is TRBJ2-1 and V is TRBV20-1, with 10 bases fitting TRBD2. The CDR3 has 18 residues. V shed 0 bases and J 2 bases; nucleotides not matched to a gene: 10. Germline V gene data show CDR1 as DFQATT and CDR2 as SNEGSKA (reference sequence). DNA of the CDR3: TGCAGTGCTAGAGAAGGCCTAGCGGGAGTTCTGACCTACAATGAGCAGTTCTTC. It specifies CSAREGLAGVLTYNEQFF.

In its sample, this clonotype was seen a few times. The V call is TRBV18, the J call TRBJ1-4; no firm D call. With 0 bases removed from V and 7 bases from J, the gap between germline ends came to 12 bases. This CDR3 is built from 15 residues. Looked up from germline, CDR1 is KGHSH and CDR2 is LQKENI. CDR3 amino acids: CASSPPNEGSEKLFF. The DNA of the CDR3 is TGTGCCAGCTCACCACCGAACGAGGGTAGTGAAAAACTGTTTTTT.

Only a few counts were recorded for this clonotype. The CDR3 here is CASSLGQVLQPQHF. As DNA, the CDR3 is TGTGCCAGCAGTTTAGGACAGGTCCTTCAGCCCCAGCATTTT. The gene calls are TRBV28 and TRBJ1-5; TRBD1 matches 7 bases. V lost 2 bases to trimming and J lost 6 bases; unmatched junction nucleotides: 4. Germline CDR1 and CDR2: MDHEN and SYDVKM. This CDR3 comprises 14 residues.

The rearrangement uses TRBV7-2 and TRBJ2-1; a weak D match, TRBD2 (6 bases). The CDR3 consists of 15 residues. The V and J ends lost 2 bases and 4 bases respectively, with 12 bases between them. Germline V gene sequence: CDR1 SGHTA, CDR2 FQGNSA. In DNA form, the CDR3 reads TGTGCCAGCAGCTTACGGGGAGGCAATTACAATGAGCAGTTCTTC. This codes for CASSLRGGNYNEQFF.

V usage is TRBV15 and J usage is TRBJ2-1, with D unclear. CDR1 is LNHNV and CDR2 is YYDKDF in the germline V gene (reference sequence). The CDR3 contains 13 residues. V lost 7 bases, J lost 5 bases, and 12 bases lay in between. DNA of the CDR3: TGTGCCACCACCCTCGTCGATAACAATGAGCAGTTCTTC. Amino acid sequence: CATTLVDNNEQFF.

The chain recombines TRBV29-1 with TRBJ1-5, with D possibly matching TRBD1 (5 bases). Germline CDR1 and CDR2: SQVTM and ANQGSEA. With 6 bases removed from V and 0 bases from J, the gap between germline ends came to 9 bases. The CDR3 loop spans 13 amino acids. This chain's CDR3 is CSVGTDSNQPQHF. CDR3 bases: TGCAGCGTGGGGACGGATAGCAATCAGCCCCAGCATTTT.

The chain has TRBV12-3 or TRBV12-4 and TRBJ2-3; 10 positions match TRBD1. The CDR3 consists of 15 residues. V shed 5 bases, J shed 5 bases, and the junction held 7 bases outside the gene matches. The CDR3 protein is CASSPDRGGVDTQYF. The CDR3 DNA reads TGTGCCAGCAGTCCGGACAGGGGGGGAGTAGATACGCAGTATTTT.